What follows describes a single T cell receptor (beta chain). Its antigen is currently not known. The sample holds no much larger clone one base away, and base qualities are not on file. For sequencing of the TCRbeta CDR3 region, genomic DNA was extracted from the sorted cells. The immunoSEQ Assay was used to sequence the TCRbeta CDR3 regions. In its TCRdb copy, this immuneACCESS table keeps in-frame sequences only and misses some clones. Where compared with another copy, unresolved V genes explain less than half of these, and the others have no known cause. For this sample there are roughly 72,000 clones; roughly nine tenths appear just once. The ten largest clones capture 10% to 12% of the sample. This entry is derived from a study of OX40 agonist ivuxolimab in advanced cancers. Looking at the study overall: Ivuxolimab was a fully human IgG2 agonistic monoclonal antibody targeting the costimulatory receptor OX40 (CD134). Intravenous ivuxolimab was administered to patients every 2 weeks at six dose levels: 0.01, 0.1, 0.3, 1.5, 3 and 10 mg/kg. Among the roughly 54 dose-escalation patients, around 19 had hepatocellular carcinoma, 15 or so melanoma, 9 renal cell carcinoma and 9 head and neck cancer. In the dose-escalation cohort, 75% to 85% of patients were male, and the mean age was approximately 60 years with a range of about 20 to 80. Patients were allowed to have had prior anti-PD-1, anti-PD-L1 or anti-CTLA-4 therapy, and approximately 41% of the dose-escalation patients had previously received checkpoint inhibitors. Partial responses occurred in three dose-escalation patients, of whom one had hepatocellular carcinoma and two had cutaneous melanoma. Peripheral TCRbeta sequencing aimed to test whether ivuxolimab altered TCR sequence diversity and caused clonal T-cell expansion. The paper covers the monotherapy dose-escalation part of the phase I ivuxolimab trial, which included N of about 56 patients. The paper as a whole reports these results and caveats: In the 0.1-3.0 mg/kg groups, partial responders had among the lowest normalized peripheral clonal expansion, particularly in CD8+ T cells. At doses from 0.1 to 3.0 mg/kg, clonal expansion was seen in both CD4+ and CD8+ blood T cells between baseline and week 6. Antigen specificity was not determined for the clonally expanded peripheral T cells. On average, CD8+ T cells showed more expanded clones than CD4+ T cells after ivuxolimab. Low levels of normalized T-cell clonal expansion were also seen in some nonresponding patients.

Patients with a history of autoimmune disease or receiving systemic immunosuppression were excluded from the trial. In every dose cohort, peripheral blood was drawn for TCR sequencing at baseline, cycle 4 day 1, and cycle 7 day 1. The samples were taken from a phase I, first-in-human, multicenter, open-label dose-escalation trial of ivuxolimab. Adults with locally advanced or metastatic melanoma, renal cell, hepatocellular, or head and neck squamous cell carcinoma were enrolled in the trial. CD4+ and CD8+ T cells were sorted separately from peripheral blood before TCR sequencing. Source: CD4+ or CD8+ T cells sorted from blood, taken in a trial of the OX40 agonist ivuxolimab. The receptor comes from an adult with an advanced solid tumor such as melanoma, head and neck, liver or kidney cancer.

DNA sequence: TGTGCCAGCAGTTCGGGTTATGGCTACACCTTC. This yields the protein CASSSGYGYTF. The chain is assembled from TRBV28 and TRBJ1-2; no D segment can be confidently identified. CDR1 and CDR2 are read off the germline V gene as MDHEN and SYDVKM. V is reduced by 4 bases and J by 5 bases, leaving a spacing of 5 bases between them. The CDR3 goes from the cysteine to the phenylalanine over 11 residues. Only CDR3 DNA remains: 33 bases, in frame from the first base.